This TCR beta chain appears in the sequencing data of a study of T cell clusters in autoimmune cytopenias. One tube held mixed TRB-A and TRB-B primer pools for touch-down PCR. TCRdb reprocessed the multiplex PCR reads, with one entry per CDR3 protein and no DNA. The sample table sets out about 9,500 distinct CDR3 sequences. Notes on this clonotype: Its target is unknown.

CDR1 is SGHTA, CDR2 FQGNSA, per germline. This CDR3 is built from 14 residues. TRB amplification used approximately 250 ng of peripheral blood genomic DNA. Study-level findings and limits: TRB repertoire shifts in secondary cytopenia and chronic lymphocytic leukemia mostly reflected lymphoma, not autoimmunity.

The chain carries TRBV7-2 and TRBJ1-3; TCRdb returns TRBD1, unconfirmable since there is no DNA. The sample was peripheral blood. This clonotype was sampled from a human donor with an autoimmune cytopenia or autoimmune hepatitis (not recorded which). CDR3 amino acids: CASSSWTGGNTIYF.